A selection of T cell receptor beta chains follows, all from one sample in a study of early T cells in non-severe SARS-CoV-2 infection. MiXCR, applied by TCRdb to the 5' RACE reads, yields one record per CDR3 protein. The table lists some 57,000 distinct CDR3 sequences, roughly 5.9% of them singletons. Sequencing was performed on whole blood. The receptor source for this set is an adult who was a healthcare worker with PCR-confirmed SARS-CoV-2 infection or an uninfected control (not recorded which). The CDR3 runs from the conserved cysteine through the conserved F or W. The order of the fields is clone size, V gene, J gene, D gene, CDR3 DNA, CDR3 protein. D genes are given only for firm matches. Only part of the rows carry a size: once, few, many, or a class if the clone is expanded.

.	TRBV4-1	TRBJ2-4	.	TGCGCCAGCAGTAACCACGCAGGGGAGGACAAAAACATTCAGTACTTC	CASSNHAGEDKNIQYF
.	TRBV29-1	TRBJ1-1	TRBD1	TGCAGCGCCCTTAGGGGGCAGGGTACTGAAGCTTTCTTT	CSALRGQGTEAFF
many	TRBV11-2	TRBJ1-5	.	TGTGCCAGCAGCAGAGAGAATCAGCCCCAGCATTTT	CASSRENQPQHF
few	TRBV3-1	TRBJ1-4	TRBD1	TGTGCCAGCAGCCGACAGGGAGCTAATGAAAAACTGTTTTTT	CASSRQGANEKLFF
many	TRBV6-2/TRBV6-3	TRBJ1-5	TRBD1	TGTGCCAGCGCAACAGGGGGACAGCCCCAGCATTTT	CASATGGQPQHF
few	TRBV7-9	TRBJ2-5	TRBD2	TGTGCCAGCAGCCGAGGACTAGCGATTCAGACCCAGTACTTC	CASSRGLAIQTQYF
many	TRBV6-5	TRBJ2-1	TRBD2	TGTGCCAGCAGTTACAAACTAGCGGGAGGGGGGCAGTTCTTC	CASSYKLAGGGQFF
many	TRBV3-1	TRBJ2-3	TRBD1	TGTGCCAGCAGCCAACGTGGCCCGGGACAGGGGATCTATTTT	CASSQRGPGQGIYF
few	TRBV20-1	TRBJ2-1	.	TGCAGTGCACCACCATTTCTATCGTCCAATGAGCAGTTCTTC	CSAPPFLSSNEQFF
few	TRBV11-1	TRBJ2-2	.	TGTGCCAGCAGCTTGGCCCCCGGACTACCACCCGGGGAGCTGTTTTTT	CASSLAPGLPPGELFF
many	TRBV12-3/TRBV12-4	TRBJ1-2	.	TGTGCCAGCAGCCGGACGTTGGGGCAATTAGGCTACACCTTC	CASSRTLGQLGYTF
.	TRBV7-9	TRBJ2-3	TRBD2	TGTGCCAGCAGCTGGAGCGGGACCCGCACAGATACGCAGTATTTT	CASSWSGTRTDTQYF
many	TRBV6-2/TRBV6-3	TRBJ1-5	.	TGTGCCAGCAGCCAACAGGGAAATCAGCCCCAGCATTTT	CASSQQGNQPQHF
few	TRBV10-2	TRBJ2-7	.	TGCGCCAGCAGTGAAGGTACGTCCCCGGCCGAGCAGTACTTC	CASSEGTSPAEQYF
few	TRBV6-2/TRBV6-3	TRBJ2-7	TRBD2	TGTGCCAGCGCTTGGACTAGGCCCGAGCAGTACTTC	CASAWTRPEQYF
many	TRBV9	TRBJ2-1	.	TGTGCCAGCAGCGTAGCTCCCGTGGGCGATGAGCAGTTCTTC	CASSVAPVGDEQFF
many	TRBV20-1	TRBJ2-7	.	TGCAGTGCTAGAGAGGGACTTCTCCCGCAGTACTTC	CSAREGLLPQYF
few	TRBV11-2	TRBJ2-1	.	TGTGCCAGCAGCCAACTGGGGCCGGATGAGCAGTTCTTC	CASSQLGPDEQFF
few	TRBV7-8	TRBJ1-1	TRBD1	TGTGCCAGCAGCCCCAGGGGGCTCAGAAACACTGAAGCTTTCTTT	CASSPRGLRNTEAFF
few	TRBV5-5	TRBJ2-1	TRBD1	TGTGCCAGCAGCCGGACAGGGGAAAATGAGCAGTTCTTC	CASSRTGENEQFF
.	TRBV10-3	TRBJ2-5	.	TGTGCCATCAGTGGGGGGTCAGGAGGAGTCGAGACCCAGTACTTC	CAISGGSGGVETQYF
many	TRBV27	TRBJ2-7	TRBD2	TGTGCCAGCAGTGGGCGGGGGGGCGGCCGATCCTACGAGCAGTACTTC	CASSGRGGGRSYEQYF
many	TRBV7-6	TRBJ1-3	.	TGTGCCAGCAGCTTAGATCTGGGGAGCTCTGGAAACACCATATATTTT	CASSLDLGSSGNTIYF
many	TRBV20-1	TRBJ2-1	.	TGCAGTGCCACGTGGGGTGAGCAGTTCTTC	CSATWGEQFF
few	TRBV4-1	TRBJ2-3	.	TGCGCCAGCAGCCAGGACCCGGGTCCCTTCACAGATACGCAGTATTTT	CASSQDPGPFTDTQYF
many	TRBV28	TRBJ1-2	.	TGTGCCAGCCGATTCACTAACTATGGCTACACCTTC	CASRFTNYGYTF
few	TRBV14	TRBJ1-3	.	TGTGCCAGCAGCCTTCGAGGAGGGGCCAACTCTGGAAACACCATATATTTT	CASSLRGGANSGNTIYF
many	TRBV9	TRBJ1-1	.	TGTGCCAGCAGCGTAGGAGGGGGTTCTAAGATAGGAGCTGAAGCTTTCTTT	CASSVGGGSKIGAEAFF
.	TRBV27	TRBJ1-1	TRBD1	TGTGCCAGCAGTCCGCCCCCGGGACAGACCCGCACTGAAGCTTTCTTT	CASSPPPGQTRTEAFF
many	TRBV6-6	TRBJ2-5	.	TGTGCCAGCAGTTACTCGAAAGGGCTCCAAGAGACCCAGTACTTC	CASSYSKGLQETQYF
many	TRBV5-1	TRBJ2-7	.	TGCGCCAGCAGCCCCTCGGAGGAGCAGTACTTC	CASSPSEEQYF
few	TRBV25-1	TRBJ1-1	.	TGTGCCAGCAGTGAGGGGGGGGCTGGCGGCACTGAAGCTTTCTTT	CASSEGGAGGTEAFF
.	TRBV5-6	TRBJ1-1	.	TGTGCCAGCAGCTTGGTCCCGGGGACTGAAGCTTTCTTT	CASSLVPGTEAFF
many	TRBV10-3	TRBJ2-5	.	TGTGCCATCAGTGACGGAGCCCTTTTCGCCCAGTACTTC	CAISDGALFAQYF
many	TRBV4-1	TRBJ1-2	.	TGCGCCAGCAGCCAAGATCAGGGGACATATGGCTACACCTTC	CASSQDQGTYGYTF
many	TRBV13	TRBJ2-7	.	TGTGCCAGCACCCCCCAGGGGCGATCCTACGAGCAGTACTTC	CASTPQGRSYEQYF
.	TRBV20-1	TRBJ1-1	.	TGCAGTGCTAGGCCCATGGGAGATATGAACACTGAAGCTTTCTTT	CSARPMGDMNTEAFF
few	TRBV29-1	TRBJ2-7	.	TGCAGCGTTGATGCCGGGGGCCCTCTCGAGCAGTACTTC	CSVDAGGPLEQYF
.	TRBV2	TRBJ2-1	TRBD2	TGTGCCAGCAGTGTCGTAGCGGGGACCTACAATGAGCAGTTCTTC	CASSVVAGTYNEQFF
few	TRBV7-2	TRBJ1-1	.	TGTGCCAGCACTAATAGGGACACTGAAGCTTTCTTT	CASTNRDTEAFF
.	TRBV19	TRBJ2-3	.	TGTGCCAGTATGAAGGTAGACACAGATACGCAGTATTTT	CASMKVDTDTQYF